This entry lists 26 T cell receptor beta chains sequenced from one sample in a study of blood T cells in healthy people across ages. Primed by a sample-barcoded 5' primer and a J-beta primer mix, a second PCR proceeded for roughly 6 to 12 cycles. TCRdb independently ran MiXCR on the 5' RACE reads; one entry per CDR3 protein. Among around 1,900,000 distinct CDR3 sequences listed, about two fifths were seen once. The sample consisted of blood. Receptors originate from a human donor in good health.

The genes are TRBV6-5 and TRBJ2-3, with D possibly matching TRBD2 (6 bases). Germline V gene lookup returns CDR1 MNHEY and CDR2 SVGAGI. The CDR3 runs 16 residues. Trimming pared 0 bases from V and 1 base from J, leaving 11 bases between. The CDR3 DNA reads as TGTGCCAGCAGTTACTCGGGGTGGGGGGGCACAGATACGCAGTATTTT. Encoded protein: CASSYSGWGGTDTQYF.

V usage is TRBV7-3 and J usage is TRBJ1-2, with a weak D call TRBD1 (6 bases). This CDR3 is 13 amino acids long. V was shortened by 5 bases and J by 4 bases, with 11 bases between the two germline ends. Germline CDR1 and CDR2: SGHTA and FQGTGA. CDR3 nucleotides: TGTGCCAGCAGCCTAAACAGGGTCTATGGCTACACCTTC. It encodes CASSLNRVYGYTF. Complete variable domain (other parts from reference TRBV7-3 and TRBJ1-2): GAGVSQTPSNKVTEKGKYVELRCDPISGHTALYWYRQSLGQGPEFLIYFQGTGAADDSGLPNDRFFAVRPEGSVSTLKIQRTERGDSAVYLCASSLNRVYGYTFGSGTRLTVV.

This clonotype turned up a few times. This sequence joins TRBV24-1 and TRBJ2-7; 9 nucleotides agree with TRBD1. Unmatched junction bases numbered 8, after V lost 3 bases and J lost 6 bases. The CDR3 sequence is 15 residues long. CDR1 and CDR2 (germline): KGHDR, SFDVKD. The CDR3 bases are TGTGCCACCAGTGATGGGGGGACAGGGACATTCGAGCAGTACTTC. Translation gives CATSDGGTGTFEQYF.

The rearrangement links TRBV7-2 to TRBJ2-7; possible D gene TRBD1, 6 bases. V was pared by 5 bases and J by 0 bases, with 17 bases between. CDR1 SGHTA and CDR2 FQGNSA come from the germline V gene. The CDR3 length is 16 residues. The CDR3 nucleotides read TGTGCCAGCAGCGCACAGGGTCTTTTCCCCTCCTACGAGCAGTACTTC. Encoded protein: CASSAQGLFPSYEQYF.

The chain has TRBV4-2 and TRBJ1-1; D gene uncertain. Trimming cost V 1 base and J 1 base, with 16 bases left between them. CDR1 is LGHNA, CDR2 YNFKEQ, per germline. The CDR3 covers 17 residues. The CDR3 sequence is CASSQVEVSYGNTEAFF. The CDR3 DNA is TGTGCCAGCAGCCAAGTAGAAGTCAGTTACGGGAACACTGAAGCTTTCTTT.

This sequence joins TRBV7-2 and TRBJ1-1; 8 nucleotides line up with TRBD1. This CDR3 has 14 amino acids. CDR1 is SGHTA, CDR2 FQGNSA, per germline. With 3 bases clipped from V and 7 bases from J, the junction kept 7 bases outside the gene matches. CDR3 bases: TGTGCCAGCAGCTTGGGGACAGGACCTAGTGAAGCTTTCTTT. As protein: CASSLGTGPSEAFF.

This clonotype was counted only a few times. This chain connects TRBV5-1 to TRBJ2-1, with a weak D call TRBD2 (6 bases). The V end lost 1 base, the J end lost 10 bases, and 18 bases lay between the germline ends. From germline, CDR1 is SGHRS and CDR2 YFSETQ. The CDR3 has 15 amino acids. CDR3 DNA sequence: TGCGCCAGCAGCTTGAATACGGAGGGTCGACCGGAGCAGTTCTTC. Translated, it gives CASSLNTEGRPEQFF.

This clonotype was seen repeatedly, ten times or more. The chain links TRBV24-1 to TRBJ1-5; D is unclear. Trimming took 4 bases from V and 6 from J, leaving 18 bases between them. Germline CDR1 KGHDR, CDR2 SFDVKD. This CDR3 region has 16 residues. CDR3 residues: CATSEGSGTLGQPQHF. CDR3 sequence (DNA): TGTGCCACCAGTGAGGGGAGCGGCACCTTGGGTCAGCCCCAGCATTTT.

The chain couples TRBV7-2 to TRBJ1-2; weak D call: TRBD1 (6 bases). Trimming took off 1 base at V and 8 bases at J, with 23 bases between the two ends. CDR3 length equals 17 residues. Germline V gene sequence: CDR1 SGHTA, CDR2 FQGNSA. CDR3 region: CASSLVSLATGTKGYTF. As DNA, the CDR3 is TGTGCCAGCAGCTTAGTATCCCTCGCCACCGGGACAAAAGGCTACACCTTC.

The rearrangement uses TRBV12-3 or TRBV12-4 and TRBJ2-3; 11 bases line up with TRBD2. CDR3 length: 17 residues. After removal of 6 bases from V and 2 bases from J, the junction contained 10 bases not matched to a gene. CDR3 protein: CASSLKASGGNTDTQYF. In DNA form, the CDR3 reads TGTGCCAGCAGCTTAAAGGCTAGCGGGGGGAACACAGATACGCAGTATTTT.

This clonotype was detected only a few times. The chain links TRBV29-1 to TRBJ1-1; no clear D gene. The germline V gene encodes CDR1 SQVTM and CDR2 ANQGSEA. CDR3 length: 14 residues. V was clipped by 4 bases and J by 0 bases, with 12 bases between them. CDR3 coding DNA: TGCAGCGTTGCGGTATCAGCTATGAACACTGAAGCTTTCTTT. Translating gives CSVAVSAMNTEAFF.

This chain joins TRBV6-2 or TRBV6-3 and TRBJ2-1; D not certain. CDR1 is MNHEY and CDR2 is SVGEGT in the germline V gene. The germline V and J ends were trimmed by 2 bases and 14 bases, with 7 bases remaining between them. This CDR3 has 10 residues. The CDR3 spells CASSYGPEFF. DNA for the CDR3: TGTGCCAGCAGTTACGGTCCCGAGTTCTTC.

This clonotype has a handful of counts. This sequence joins TRBV29-1 and TRBJ2-3; D is unresolved. V shed 1 base and J shed 1 base, with 12 bases lying between them. The germline V gene has CDR1 SQVTM and CDR2 ANQGSEA. This CDR3 contains 15 residues. DNA for the CDR3: TGCAGCGTTGAAGGTGGGGTAGGACGCACAGATACGCAGTATTTT. Amino acids: CSVEGGVGRTDTQYF.

The gene calls are TRBV27 and TRBJ1-1, with unresolved D. Germline V gene lookup returns CDR1 MNHEY and CDR2 SMNVEV (reference sequence). The CDR3 totals 14 residues. V gave up 8 bases and J gave up 0 bases, with 13 bases separating them. CDR3 sequence reads: CASLNINMNTEAFF. The CDR3 DNA reads TGTGCCAGCTTAAATATAAACATGAACACTGAAGCTTTCTTT.

This clonotype was found once. The chain has TRBV2 and TRBJ2-7, with unresolved D. CDR3 length: 13 amino acids. V was shortened by 7 bases and J by 1 base, with 11 bases between the two germline ends. Germline V gene data show CDR1 as SNHLY and CDR2 as FYNNEI. CDR3: CASIEAESYEQYF. CDR3 coding DNA: TGTGCCAGCATAGAAGCCGAATCCTACGAGCAGTACTTC.

The V and J genes are TRBV5-1 and TRBJ2-4; 8 nucleotides match TRBD1. Judging by the DNA end, TRBJ2-7 fits better; the J call may be wrong. The CDR3 has 14 residues. The germline V gene encodes CDR1 SGHRS and CDR2 YFSETQ. The CDR3: CASSPRQGNAEQYF. The CDR3 DNA follows: TGCGCCAGCAGCCCCCGACAGGGGAATGCCGAGCAGTACTTC.

This clonotype was recorded once. One junction end disagrees with the germline gene, perhaps due to a read error. The chain employs TRBV20-1 and TRBJ1-2; D is perhaps TRBD1 (6 bases). Germline values: CDR1 DFQATT, CDR2 SNEGSKA (reference sequence). The CDR3 contains 15 residues. CDR3: CSAIRGVLTNHGYTF. DNA for the CDR3: TGCAGTGCTATCAGGGGAGTCCTCACTAACCATGGCTACACCTTC.

A few counts support this clonotype. The J gene is TRBJ1-3, the V gene TRBV20-1, with D unresolved. Trimming cost V 3 bases and J 0 bases, with 6 bases left between them. This CDR3 region has 13 residues. Germline lookup yields CDR1 DFQATT and CDR2 SNEGSKA (reference sequence). The chain's CDR3 is CSASSPSGNTIYF. CDR3 in DNA: TGCAGTGCTAGCTCTCCCTCTGGAAACACCATATATTTT.

This clonotype was found once. The genes are TRBV6-5 and TRBJ2-5, with 8 bases that match TRBD2. The CDR3 is 12 residues long. V shed 4 bases and J 13 bases; nucleotides not matched to a gene: 8. CDR1 MNHEY and CDR2 SVGAGI come from the germline V gene. The CDR3, as DNA: TGTGCCAGCAGTTCCGAACTAGCGGTGACGTACTTC. Protein sequence: CASSSELAVTYF.

The chain couples TRBV27 to TRBJ2-7, with D perhaps matching TRBD2 (7 bases). The germline V and J ends were trimmed by 0 bases and 6 bases, with 21 bases remaining between them. This CDR3 region has 17 residues. Germline CDR1 MNHEY, CDR2 SMNVEV (reference sequence). The CDR3 DNA reads as TGTGCCAGCAGTTTATCCCTCGGGGGGCGCCTGAACCGCGAGCAGTACTTC. Translating it yields CASSLSLGGRLNREQYF.

This clonotype was recorded a few times. The gene calls are TRBV10-3 and TRBJ2-1; 9 bases are shared with TRBD2. Germline loops: CDR1 ENHRY, CDR2 SYGVKD. This CDR3 region has 13 residues. V lost 6 bases, J lost 4 bases, and 1 base stayed unmatched. CDR3 nucleotide sequence: TGTGCCATCAGAGCGGGGGGTTACAATGAGCAGTTCTTC. Translation: CAIRAGGYNEQFF.

The chain uses TRBV20-1 and TRBJ2-3; D unresolved. V lost 6 bases to trimming and J lost 6 bases, with 16 bases between them. This CDR3 comprises 13 residues. Germline values: CDR1 DFQATT, CDR2 SNEGSKA (reference sequence). The CDR3 DNA reads as TGCAGTGCGGCCCCGAACGCCGGGGATACGCAGTATTTT. Translating it yields CSAAPNAGDTQYF.

This clonotype was detected many times. V gene TRBV6-6 combines with J gene TRBJ2-4; a possible D gene is TRBD1 (6 bases). Trimming left V 6 bases short and J 1 base short, with 16 bases between. From germline, CDR1 is MNHNY and CDR2 SVGAGI (reference sequence). This CDR3 has 16 residues. The CDR3 DNA reads TGTGCCAGCAGATCACAGGGTCTCCAGGCCAAAAACATTCAGTACTTC. Protein: CASRSQGLQAKNIQYF.

The chain recombines TRBV7-9 with TRBJ1-5, with a possible D match to TRBD1 (6 bases). V shed 5 bases and J shed 4 bases, with 15 bases lying between them. The CDR3 consists of 15 residues. Germline values: CDR1 SEHNR, CDR2 FQNEAQ (reference sequence). This chain's CDR3 is CASSPGPGANQPQHF. Here the CDR3 DNA reads TGTGCCAGCAGCCCCGGGCCAGGGGCGAATCAGCCCCAGCATTTT.

This clonotype has more than one count but fewer than ten. The chain joins TRBV9 to TRBJ2-7; 8 positions agree with TRBD2. Germline CDR1 and CDR2: SGDLS and YYNGEE. Trimming took 1 base from V and 6 from J; bases not matched to a gene: 12. CDR3 length: 16 residues. The CDR3 region is CASSVNSGLVESEQYF. In nucleotides, the CDR3 is TGTGCCAGCAGCGTAAACTCGGGACTAGTCGAATCCGAGCAGTACTTC.

The chain couples TRBV2 to TRBJ2-3; 9 bases fit TRBD2. V lost 2 bases to trimming and J lost 8 bases; unmatched junction nucleotides: 5. Germline assignment: CDR1 SNHLY and CDR2 FYNNEI. CDR3 size: 14 residues. In nucleotides, the CDR3 is TGTGCCAGCAGTGAAAACGGAGCGGGGGGTACGCAGTATTTT. Its translation: CASSENGAGGTQYF.